This TCR beta chain derives from a study of PD-1 blockade in classical Hodgkin lymphoma. Study at large: Nivolumab 3 mg/kg was given intravenously every 2 weeks. General observations from the study: TCR diversity at baseline was reported to be reduced in newly diagnosed patients relative to healthy donors. Newly diagnosed patients had diversity similar to the baseline diversity of complete responders. Underlying causes for the observed repertoire differences were not defined, possibly disease activity or prior therapy.

Concerning this clone: The antigen is undetermined.

Sequencing was performed with immunoSEQ multiplex PCR; in TCRdb, only in-frame clones are kept and a portion is missing. Of tens of thousands of clones listed, around 80% were seen once; the top ten hold just under 9.5%. V trimming: 8 bases; J trimming: 0 bases; junction bases outside the gene matches: 5. This CDR3 is 14 amino acids long. Germline V CDR1 and CDR2: WNHNN, SYGVQD (reference sequence). The time point denotes: cycle 4 day 1 (C4D1), after more than five weeks of nivolumab. Every patient had relapsed following autologous stem cell transplantation, and cohorts differed in brentuximab vedotin exposure.

The sample in question was peripheral blood mononuclear cells (PBMCs), obtained before the fourth cycle of nivolumab. The rearrangement links TRBV10-1 to TRBJ2-3; 7 bases match TRBD2. This TCR derives from a human donor with classical Hodgkin lymphoma. The CDR3 nucleotides are TGCGCCAGCCGGGCTAGCGGAAGCACAGATACGCAGTATTTT. Its protein is CASRASGSTDTQYF.